Listed here are 19 T cell receptor beta chains from one sample, sequenced in a study of radiation and T cells in renal cell carcinoma. Using immunoSEQ multiplex PCR, the repertoire was profiled, and TCRdb retains in-frame clones only, with some absent. The table records approximately 120,000 clones, around 81% of them present only once. Time point given: blood 2 weeks post-SBRT. Treatment denoted: 15 Gy SBRT to primary tumor, nephrectomy 4 weeks later. The sample was blood, taken from a patient whose treatment included radiotherapy and nephrectomy. These receptors came from a man in his fifties with renal cell carcinoma.

The chain employs TRBV27 and TRBJ2-2; 10 nucleotides line up with TRBD1. There are 15 residues in the CDR3. Germline V gene lookup returns CDR1 MNHEY and CDR2 SMNVEV (reference sequence). V was clipped by 7 bases and J by 6 bases; unmatched bases: 8. The CDR3 coding sequence is TGTGCCAGCACTAGACAGGGGGCGGACGCCGGGGAGCTGTTTTTT. This gives the protein CASTRQGADAGELFF.

The genes are TRBV4-1 and TRBJ2-1; a weak D match, TRBD2 (6 bases). This CDR3 has 16 residues. Deletions cut 3 bases from V and 0 bases from J, with 12 bases between. The germline V gene encodes CDR1 MGHRA and CDR2 YSYEKL. CDR3: CASSHPGGSSYNEQFF. CDR3 sequence (DNA): TGCGCCAGCAGCCACCCTGGGGGGAGCTCCTACAATGAGCAGTTCTTC.

This chain joins TRBV5-1 and TRBJ2-6; D remains ambiguous. The CDR3 length is 16 residues. CDR1 is SGHRS and CDR2 is YFSETQ in the germline V gene. The germline V and J ends were trimmed by 1 base and 0 bases, with 8 bases remaining between them. In nucleotides, the CDR3 is TGCGCCAGCAGCTTGATGTATAGCTCTGGGGCCAACGTCCTGACTTTC. Its translation is CASSLMYSSGANVLTF.

The rearrangement uses TRBV28 and TRBJ2-7; the D gene could be TRBD1 or TRBD2 (5 bases each). The CDR3 runs 14 residues. V shed 8 bases and J shed 3 bases, with 17 bases lying between them. The germline V gene has CDR1 MDHEN and CDR2 SYDVKM. The DNA for the CDR3 is TGTGCCAGCGGGTACCTCGGGACGCTCTACGAGCAGTACTTC. Translated: CASGYLGTLYEQYF.

The chain joins TRBV30 to TRBJ2-5; D not certain. V lost 4 bases, J lost 5 bases, and 8 bases lay in between. The CDR3 spans 11 residues. In germline, CDR1 is GTSNPN, CDR2 SVGIG (reference sequence). CDR3 amino acids: CAWKPRETQYF. Written as DNA, the CDR3 is TGTGCCTGGAAGCCAAGGGAGACCCAGTACTTC.

The CDR3 spells CASSRRTITDTQYF. CDR3 in DNA: TGTGCCAGCAGCAGGCGGACAATCACAGATACGCAGTATTTT. The chain has TRBV6-1 and TRBJ2-3; weak D call: TRBD1 (5 bases). V was shortened by 6 bases and J by 2 bases, with 12 bases between the two germline ends. Germline CDR1 reads MNHNS; CDR2 reads SASEGT. The CDR3 covers 14 residues.

This clone was seen once. The chain joins TRBV19 to TRBJ2-7; D might be TRBD1 (5 bases). V lost 0 bases, J lost 0 bases, and 9 bases lay in between. This CDR3 contains 15 residues. The V gene's germline CDR1 is LNHDA and CDR2 SQIVND (reference sequence). CDR3 residues: CASSIDRDHSYEQYF. The CDR3 DNA follows: TGTGCCAGTAGTATAGACAGGGATCACTCCTACGAGCAGTACTTC.

This chain uses TRBV20-1 with TRBJ2-1, with D uncertain. CDR3 length: 11 residues. The germline gives CDR1 DFQATT, CDR2 SNEGSKA (reference sequence). The V end lost 6 bases, the J end lost 8 bases, and 11 bases lay between the germline ends. In DNA, the CDR3 is TGCAGTGCCCCCCGATTGGATGAGCAGTTCTTC. Translating gives CSAPRLDEQFF.

This clone was seen a handful of times. The gene calls are TRBV6-1 and TRBJ2-2, with a possible D match to TRBD1 (6 bases). Germline CDR1 and CDR2: MNHNS and SASEGT. The CDR3 consists of 14 residues. Trimming shortened V by 1 base and J by 6 bases, and 9 bases separated the two germline ends. The CDR3 protein is CASSEGGGAGELFF. The CDR3 region has the DNA TGTGCCAGCAGTGAAGGAGGGGGAGCCGGGGAGCTGTTTTTT.

This clone showed up many times. The chain joins TRBV28 to TRBJ2-7, with 10 nucleotides matching TRBD2. The germline V gene encodes CDR1 MDHEN and CDR2 SYDVKM. The J segment lost 4 bases and the V segment lost 5 bases, leaving 5 bases of the junction unmatched. The CDR3 has 14 amino acids. The CDR3: CASSPGLAPYEQYF. The CDR3 bases are TGTGCCAGCAGTCCGGGACTAGCGCCTTACGAGCAGTACTTC.

The count of this clone is one. CDR3 amino acids: CASSLPTANTGELFF. The CDR3 bases are TGCGCCAGCAGCTTGCCCACAGCGAACACCGGGGAGCTGTTTTTT. The chain recombines TRBV5-1 with TRBJ2-2; D ambiguous. This CDR3 has 15 residues. From germline, CDR1 is SGHRS and CDR2 YFSETQ. V was shortened by 1 base and J by 0 bases, with 7 bases between the two germline ends.

The genes are TRBV28 and TRBJ2-7, with D uncertain. The CDR3 has 13 amino acids. Germline V lookup: CDR1 MDHEN, CDR2 SYDVKM. With 5 bases removed from V and 4 bases from J, the gap between germline ends came to 12 bases. The CDR3 spells CASSPAPSYEQYF. CDR3 DNA sequence: TGTGCCAGCAGTCCCGCCCCTTCTTACGAGCAGTACTTC.

This clone has a single count. The J gene is TRBJ2-5, the V gene TRBV18, with TRBD2 identical over 7 bases. The V gene's germline CDR1 is KGHSH and CDR2 LQKENI. The CDR3 runs 15 residues. Germline trimming cut 6 bases from V and 1 base from J; bases unmatched to any gene: 8. The CDR3, as DNA: TGTGCCAGCTCCCCCGGGGCGGGAGCCCAAGAGACCCAGTACTTC. Its translation is CASSPGAGAQETQYF.

The chain is built from TRBV7-2 and TRBJ2-7, with a weak D call TRBD2 (6 bases). The CDR3 contains 17 residues. V lost 5 bases and J 1 base, leaving 21 bases between the germline ends. Germline CDR1 is SGHTA and CDR2 is FQGNSA. CDR3 sequence: CASSHSGLLIPSYEQYF. The CDR3, as DNA: TGTGCCAGCAGCCACTCCGGACTACTCATCCCTTCCTACGAGCAGTACTTC.

This clone has only one observation. V and J are TRBV7-8 and TRBJ2-3; D is perhaps TRBD2 (5 bases). The CDR3 consists of 15 residues. Per the germline V gene, CDR1 is SGHVS and CDR2 is FQNEAQ. V lost 2 bases, J lost 3 bases, and 12 bases lay in between. CDR3 in amino acids: CASSLRDRGTDTQYF. The CDR3, as DNA: TGTGCCAGCAGCTTAAGGGATCGGGGAACAGATACGCAGTATTTT.

J is TRBJ2-5 and V is TRBV4-3; 10 nucleotides agree with TRBD1. The V gene end was trimmed by 4 bases and the J gene end by 0 bases; junction bases not matched to a gene: 5. The germline CDR1 and CDR2 sequences are LGHNA and YSLEER. This CDR3 is 16 amino acids long. CDR3 region: CASSRQGQGHQETQYF. In DNA, the CDR3 is TGCGCCAGCAGCCGACAGGGACAGGGGCACCAAGAGACCCAGTACTTC.

This chain joins TRBV2 and TRBJ2-7, with TRBD1 matching 8 bases. J lost 3 bases, V lost 7 bases, and 5 bases had no gene match. CDR1 is SNHLY and CDR2 is FYNNEI in the germline V gene. This CDR3 has 13 residues. The CDR3 here is CASKTGVSYEQYF. CDR3 DNA: TGTGCCAGCAAGACAGGGGTGAGCTACGAGCAGTACTTC. Full variable domain (remainder filled in from reference TRBV2 and TRBJ2-7): EPEVTQTPSHQVTQMGQEVILRCVPISNHLYFYWYRQILGQKVEFLVSFYNNEISEKSEIFDDQFSVERPDGSNFTLKIRSTKLEDSAMYFCASKTGVSYEQYFGPGTRLTVT.

This rearrangement joins TRBV10-3 to TRBJ2-1; 7 nucleotides agree with TRBD1. The CDR3 is 16 amino acids. Looked up from germline, CDR1 is ENHRY and CDR2 is SYGVKD. J gave up 0 bases and V 5 bases, and 7 bases lay outside the gene matches. The CDR3: CAISHPGQSSYNEQFF. Written as DNA, the CDR3 is TGTGCCATCAGTCACCCGGGACAGTCCTCCTACAATGAGCAGTTCTTC.

The J gene is TRBJ2-3, the V gene TRBV19, with a tentative D call TRBD1 (6 bases). Germline-derived CDR1 and CDR2 are LNHDA and SQIVND (reference sequence). V lost 3 bases and J lost 5, with 12 bases in between. The length of the CDR3 is 14 residues. Here the CDR3 reads CASSISAGEDTQYF. CDR3 bases: TGTGCCAGTAGTATTTCGGCAGGGGAAGATACGCAGTATTTT. The full variable domain, in which reference TRBV19 and TRBJ2-3 provide the parts outside the CDR3, is DGGITQSPKYLFRKEGQNVTLSCEQNLNHDAMYWYRQDPGQGLRLIYYSQIVNDFQKGDIAEGYSVSREKKESFPLTVTSAQKNPTAFYLCASSISAGEDTQYFGPGTRLTVL.